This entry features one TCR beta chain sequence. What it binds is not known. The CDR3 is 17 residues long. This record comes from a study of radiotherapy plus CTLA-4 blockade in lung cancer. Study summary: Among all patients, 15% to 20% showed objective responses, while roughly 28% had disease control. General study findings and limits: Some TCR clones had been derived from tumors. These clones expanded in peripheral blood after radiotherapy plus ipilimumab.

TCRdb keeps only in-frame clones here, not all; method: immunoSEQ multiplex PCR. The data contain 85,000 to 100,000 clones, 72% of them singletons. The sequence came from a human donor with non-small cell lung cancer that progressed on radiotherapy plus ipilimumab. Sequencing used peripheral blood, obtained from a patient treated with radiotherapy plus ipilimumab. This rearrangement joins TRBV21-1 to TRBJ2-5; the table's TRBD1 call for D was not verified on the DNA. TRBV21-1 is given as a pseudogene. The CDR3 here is CASSASPGTGGRETQYF. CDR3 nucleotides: TGTGCCAGCAGCGCAAGTCCCGGGACAGGGGGCCGCGAGACCCAGTACTTC.